A single sample gave rise to the 10 T cell receptor beta chains below, sequenced in a study of CD8+CD57+ T cells in acquired aplastic anemia. Profiles of TCR beta VDJ and CDR3 were generated from a genomic DNA template. TCRdb re-derived calls from the reads in MiXCR, one entry per CDR3 protein. The sample has roughly 190,000 distinct CDR3 sequences, around 45% seen once. Individuals selected for sequencing had exhibited CD8+CD57+ cell expansion on flow cytometry. Sequenced input: sorted CD4+, CD8+, or CD8+CD57+ T cells (not recorded which) from PBMCs. The source of these receptors is a human donor with aplastic anemia.

This clonotype came up many times. The genes are TRBV24-1 and TRBJ2-1; 12 bases align to TRBD2. After removal of 3 bases from V and 7 bases from J, the junction contained 9 bases not matched to a gene. Germline assignment: CDR1 KGHDR and CDR2 SFDVKD. This CDR3 is 17 amino acids long. Written as DNA, the CDR3 is TGTGCCACCAGTGATCCGCCGGGACTAGCGGGCTCAAATGAGCAGTTCTTC. Translating it yields CATSDPPGLAGSNEQFF.

The CDR3 DNA reads TGTGCCACCAGCAGAGAAAAGGGACGGGGAAGGAACGAGCAGTACTTC. Protein sequence: CATSREKGRGRNEQYF. The V and J genes are TRBV15 and TRBJ2-7; D may match TRBD1 or TRBD2 (5 bases each). Germline CDR1 is LNHNV and CDR2 is YYDKDF (reference sequence). CDR3 length: 16 residues. The V end lost 0 bases, the J end lost 5 bases, and 17 bases lay between the germline ends.

The genes are TRBV12-3 or TRBV12-4 and TRBJ2-5; 7 positions agree with TRBD1. V lost 5 bases and J lost 3; bases outside the gene matches: 3. This CDR3 comprises 13 residues. CDR3 sequence reads: CASSDQGEETQYF. CDR3 coding DNA: TGTGCCAGCAGTGATCAGGGGGAAGAGACCCAGTACTTC.

This clonotype was seen many times. The chain links TRBV24-1 to TRBJ1-2; D call uncertain. Germline CDR1 reads KGHDR; CDR2 reads SFDVKD. Trimming took off 8 bases at V and 8 bases at J, with 14 bases between the two ends. This CDR3 comprises 12 residues. The CDR3 DNA sequence: TGTGCCACCACCCGGGAGGGAGAGGGCTACACCTTC. Protein sequence: CATTREGEGYTF.

The chain recombines TRBV2 with TRBJ1-2, with D hard to call. V was trimmed by 4 bases and J by 5 bases, leaving 11 bases between them. The CDR3 loop spans 13 amino acids. Germline lookup yields CDR1 SNHLY and CDR2 FYNNEI. This CDR3 is CASSGERAYGYTF. For the CDR3, the DNA is TGTGCCAGCAGTGGGGAACGTGCTTATGGCTACACCTTC.

V gene TRBV20-1 combines with J gene TRBJ1-5; D is ambiguous. The germline V gene has CDR1 DFQATT and CDR2 SNEGSKA (reference sequence). Trimming removed 4 bases at V and 0 bases at J, with 7 bases between. The length of the CDR3 is 13 residues. CDR3 region: CSANSDSNQPQHF. The CDR3 DNA sequence: TGCAGTGCTAACAGCGATAGCAATCAGCCCCAGCATTTT.

This sequence joins TRBV20-1 and TRBJ2-7; 16 positions agree with TRBD2. CDR3 length: 16 amino acids. The V gene end was trimmed by 5 bases and the J gene end by 4 bases; junction bases not matched to a gene: 8. Per the germline V gene, CDR1 is DFQATT and CDR2 is SNEGSKA (reference sequence). The CDR3 is CSADPGLAGGAYEQYF. For the CDR3, the DNA is TGCAGTGCTGATCCGGGACTAGCGGGGGGGGCATACGAGCAGTACTTC.

In this sample, this clonotype turned up a few times. V usage is TRBV7-2 and J usage is TRBJ2-5, with D tentatively TRBD1 or TRBD2 (6 bases each). Trimming left V 2 bases short and J 9 bases short, with 22 bases between. CDR3 length: 16 amino acids. Germline V gene sequence: CDR1 SGHTA, CDR2 FQGNSA. As DNA, the CDR3 is TGTGCCAGCAGCTTAACCCCTTCCGGGGGCGCGGAGGCCCAGTACTTC. Its protein product is CASSLTPSGGAEAQYF.

There are a few counts of this clonotype. This rearrangement joins TRBV2 to TRBJ2-7; no firm D call. The V gene's germline CDR1 is SNHLY and CDR2 FYNNEI. Trimming took off 0 bases at V and 3 bases at J, with 6 bases between the two ends. CDR3 length: 13 amino acids. CDR3 sequence (DNA): TGTGCCAGCAGTGAAGCGGACGTCTACGAGCAGTACTTC. Its translation: CASSEADVYEQYF.

The V gene is TRBV30, the J gene TRBJ1-5; D unclear. This CDR3 is built from 15 residues. V was shortened by 6 bases and J by 2 bases, with 17 bases between the two germline ends. CDR1 is GTSNPN and CDR2 is SVGIG in the germline V gene (reference sequence). CDR3 sequence reads: CACAGGIAGNQPQHF. CDR3 nucleotides: TGTGCCTGTGCCGGTGGGATCGCGGGCAATCAGCCCCAGCATTTT.